Below, one T cell receptor beta chain is given with its context. This clone was counted once. Which antigen it targets is not known. It has no much larger one-base neighbor in the sample; base qualities were not kept. The sample originates from a study of cytomegalovirus exposure and HLA in healthy donors listed by TCRdb under 2017. For the study in its entirety: According to an earlier analysis of several hundred of the donors, some 170 million T cells yielded over 90 million unique TCR beta sequences and roughly 280 Gb of sequence data. An early release covering roughly 640 HLA-typed donors comprised 250 to 350 gigabases of sequencing data and 85 million or so unique TCR sequences. Among the roughly 370 genotyped donors, roughly 80% belonged to the genetic ancestry cluster associated with self-reported Caucasian donors. The study aimed to test whether signatures of past pathogen exposure could be identified by cataloging public T cell receptors. Using immunosequencing, the study profiled T cell repertoires from roughly 650 subjects and related those repertoires to cytomegalovirus serostatus. Along with the roughly 710-subject first cohort, a separate validation cohort of over a hundred different subjects was used. To predict cytomegalovirus infection status, the study brought together high-throughput TCR immunosequencing, statistical association of individual TCRs with disease status, and machine learning. To study patterns of TCR occurrence, a later analysis re-analyzed previously published TCR beta repertoires from several hundred donors and added high-resolution HLA genotyping. Rather than drawing on any new phenotypic data, the later analysis identified candidate immune exposures from TCR beta sequences and the way those sequences occurred across donors. An earlier analysis of 587 of the donors used high-throughput TCR beta sequencing to judge whether each TCR beta V gene segment behaved as functional or pseudogenic. Donor age, sex, ethnicity and CMV serostatus were compiled together with the repertoire data. Genome-wide SNP genotypes for about three fifths of the roughly 670 donors were used in a later genetic analysis, which treated that subset as a discovery cohort. All discovery cohort repertoires had been generated on a single sequencing platform. Class I and class II HLA loci were covered by the typing at four-digit resolution. Typing coverage varied by locus: roughly 620-630 donors for A, B, C, DRB1 and DQB1; more than 500 for DQA1; nearly 610 for DPA1; around 490 for DPB1. A handful of DR-DQ haplotypes were handled as single units for association and clustering because linkage in the cohort was strong. Across approximately 400 genotyped donors of the cohort, an average of about 240,000 unique TCR beta nucleotide sequences per donor were sequenced, and about a sixth of those sequences were non-productive.

Overall results and qualifications from the work: In a later analysis, several top co-occurrence clusters were reported to appear linked to parvovirus B19, influenza, CMV and Epstein-Barr virus. A later analysis found that most CMV-associated TCR beta chains appeared HLA-restricted, with HLA associations seemingly driven largely by CMV exposure. For the cohort, immune exposure information was limited to CMV serostatus. A cluster of highly shared sequence variants was judged likely to be a technical artifact of the sequencing pipeline. When HLA alleles, especially DR and DQ, strongly co-occurred, TCR associations were difficult to assign to individual alleles. A later genetic analysis associated a missense DCLRE1C variant with V-gene and J-gene trimming of TCR beta chains, and an independent cohort replicated the association. In a later analysis, TCR association rates were found to vary across HLA loci, with the most associated TCRs seen for DRB1 alleles and the fewest for HLA-C alleles. Only TCR beta chains were sequenced in this cohort, and the absence of alpha or paired-chain data limited detectable features. A total of 150 to 200 TCR beta chains were listed by the study as associated with cytomegalovirus. Roughly uniform sequencing depth across donors was assumed in presence/absence analyses, although this assumption may not hold. In an earlier analysis of a few hundred of the donors, most TCR beta V segments were observed in productive rearrangements about 90% or about 30% of the time, broadly matching IMGT annotations. About 17 rarely observed V segments, including chromosome 9 orphons, were excluded from the earlier analysis of about 610 of the donors because counts were too low. HLA typing was unavailable for some donors at each locus, so association tests used only the typed subset. In a later analysis, some 17,000 TCR beta sequences were associated with specific HLA alleles at a false discovery rate of 0.05. In vitro tests confirmed that three of the cytomegalovirus-associated TCR beta chains recognize cytomegalovirus antigens. It was suggested by the authors that the approach could potentially be generalized to other disease states and immunological phenotypes. The 87-base-pair reads could not distinguish some IMGT-functional V segments, including TRBV6-2 and TRBV6-3, so those segments were excluded. The classifier was reported to diagnose cytomegalovirus status with high specificity and sensitivity in both the original and validation cohorts. In a later genetic analysis, fewer N-insertions in productive TCRs were reported among donors in an Asian-associated ancestry cluster than the roughly 700-donor mean. Linkage disequilibrium might explain the correlated functional status among segregating V segments, but an unknown experimental factor could not be excluded. In a later analysis, HLA-associated TCR beta chains were found to be more clonally expanded and to have lower generation probabilities than equally common non-associated chains. A further reported finding was that TCR beta sequences accurately predicted the HLA-A and HLA-B alleles for most subjects in the first cohort. Across donors, most TCR sequences were observed very rarely, whereas some public TCRs were present in many individuals.

The cohort was made up of hundreds of healthy bone marrow donors. Cohort members were all nominally healthy when sampled, although unrecorded immune exposures were likely present. The donor was CMV seronegative and was included in the group of approximately 350 seronegative cohort members. Every donor gave a peripheral blood sample, and the peripheral blood mononuclear cells from that sample were used for TCR beta sequencing. The Qiagen DNeasy Blood Extraction Kit was used to extract genomic DNA from the blood cell samples. Libraries were built with the immunoSEQ multiplex PCR assay. For the multiplex PCR, a mixture combining 60 forward primers for TCR Vbeta segments and 13 reverse primers for TCR Jbeta segments was used. The CDR3 region of rearranged TCR beta genes was amplified from genomic DNA by a multiplex PCR assay. On the Illumina HiSeq System, the amplified TCR beta libraries were sequenced as 87-base-pair reads. As for the authors' bioinformatics: A later analysis tallied roughly 80 million unique TCR beta chains across the 666 repertoires, and around 9.9 million of those chains were shared by two or more donors. Raw reads were error-corrected and collapsed into unique sequences by a nearest-neighbor algorithm in which closely related sequences were merged to remove PCR and sequencing errors. V, D and J gene segments were assigned by aligning CDR3 sequences to IMGT reference sequences. For a sequence to be retained, a match of at least six nucleotides was required to both a V gene segment and a J gene segment. A rearrangement was called productive if the CDR3 had no stop codons and remained in frame with V and J, and every other rearrangement was called non-productive. Following IMGT convention, CDR3 was defined as the stretch from the second conserved V-encoded cysteine to the conserved J-encoded phenylalanine. Sequences without an unambiguous match to a single V gene segment were excluded from the earlier analysis of 450 to 750 of the donors. An earlier analysis of fewer than 750 of the donors called V segments functional above 56.7% productive rearrangements and segregating when the between-donor standard deviation exceeded 5%. A statistical classification framework was built to diagnose cytomegalovirus status from the catalog of TCR beta chain sequences. A later analysis assigned V and J genes by comparing TCR nucleotide sequences with IMGT/GENE-DB human TR gene sequences. A later analysis assigned CDR3 sequences and most-parsimonious VDJ recombination scenarios with the TCRdist pipeline. In a later analysis, each TCR beta chain was defined by its CDR3 amino acid sequence together with its V-gene family, and reads lacking a unique V-gene family were excluded. To address suspected cross-contamination and a sequencing artifact, a later analysis removed around 590 highly shared, low-generation-probability nucleotide sequences. For each public chain, a later analysis derived a clonal expansion index from normalized ranks of inferred template counts within each repertoire. In a later analysis, generation probabilities were computed with a VDJ recombination model fitted to out-of-frame rearrangements, and the resulting probabilities were checked against IGoR. Hypergeometric tests were used in a later analysis to score TCR-TCR, TCR-HLA and TCR-CMV co-occurrence, with a repertoire-size bias correction applied to the TCR pairs. A later analysis estimated false discovery rates by permuting HLA or CMV assignments 20 times. In a later analysis, co-occurring TCRs were grouped using DBSCAN, and TCRdist sequence similarity was added for clustering within HLA-allele-positive subsets. Co-occurrence clustering excluded repertoires with fewer than 30,000 or more than 120,000 public chains, plus five with anomalous nucleotide sharing. The immuneACCESS repertoire file appears here via TCRdb, limited to in-frame rearrangements. These files lack a portion of the clones; in checked studies, under half of the deficit traces to unresolved V genes, and the cause of the others is not known. Clonal size and the V and J genes are those of that table, whereas D and trimming came from the DNA. The sample has 120,000 or so clones on record, 60% to 85% of them singletons. The ten top clones hold 3.4% of the sample.

Including cysteine and phenylalanine, the CDR3 has 15 amino acids. Only the CDR3 DNA stays, 45 bases, in frame from base 1. From the germline V gene (reference sequence), CDR1 is SGHKS and CDR2 is YYEKEE. At the junction V is shortened by 3 bases and J by 0 bases, with 9 bases in between. The specimen was PBMCs. The sequence came from a man under 40 in good health and CMV-seronegative. This chain joins TRBV5-5 to TRBJ1-4, with no reliable assignment of the D segment. The bases read TGTGCCAGCAGCTCCCTGAGGGCAACTAATGAAAAACTGTTTTTT. Its product reads: CASSSLRATNEKLFF.